This T cell receptor (beta chain) is drawn from a study of T cell clonotyping in hematopoietic cell transplantation. Assay: immunoSEQ multiplex PCR; the TCRdb copy retains only in-frame clones and omits some. Among 15,000 to 20,000 clones listed, under 90% were seen once. Of note for this clone: Its specificity is unknown.

Study-wide results and caveats: Higher Inverse Simpson Index values in graft donor and pretransplant recipient predicted broader posttransplant TCR diversity.

The ends were cut back, 0 bases at V and 1 base at J, with 9 bases in the middle. Germline V gene lookup returns CDR1 SGHTA and CDR2 FQGTGA. The CDR3 has 15 residues. The V gene is TRBV7-3, the J gene TRBJ2-5, with a weak D call TRBD1 (6 bases). Sequencing was performed on PBMCs, taken 100 days after allogeneic stem cell transplant. The receptor was isolated from a male patient between 55 and 70 years old who had an allogeneic stem cell transplant from a related donor, so the T cells may come from the graft donor. Some clones in this sample may be carry-over from other donors' samples. DNA for the CDR3: TGTGCCAGCAGCTTAACGGGGGCTTTCCAAGAGACCCAGTACTTC. Residues: CASSLTGAFQETQYF.